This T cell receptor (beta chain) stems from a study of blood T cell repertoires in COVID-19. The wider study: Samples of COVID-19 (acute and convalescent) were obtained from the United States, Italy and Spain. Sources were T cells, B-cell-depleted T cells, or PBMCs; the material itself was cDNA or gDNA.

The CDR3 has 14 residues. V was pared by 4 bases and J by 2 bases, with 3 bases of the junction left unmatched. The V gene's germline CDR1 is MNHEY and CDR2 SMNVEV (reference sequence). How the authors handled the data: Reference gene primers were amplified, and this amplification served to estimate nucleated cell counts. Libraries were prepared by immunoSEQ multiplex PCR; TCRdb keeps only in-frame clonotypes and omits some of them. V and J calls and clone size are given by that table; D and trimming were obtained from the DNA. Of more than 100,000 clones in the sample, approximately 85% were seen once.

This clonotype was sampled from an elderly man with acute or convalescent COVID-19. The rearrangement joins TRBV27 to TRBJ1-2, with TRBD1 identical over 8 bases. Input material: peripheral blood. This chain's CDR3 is CASSWGQANYGYTF. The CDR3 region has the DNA TGTGCCAGCAGTTGGGGACAGGCCAACTATGGCTACACCTTC.